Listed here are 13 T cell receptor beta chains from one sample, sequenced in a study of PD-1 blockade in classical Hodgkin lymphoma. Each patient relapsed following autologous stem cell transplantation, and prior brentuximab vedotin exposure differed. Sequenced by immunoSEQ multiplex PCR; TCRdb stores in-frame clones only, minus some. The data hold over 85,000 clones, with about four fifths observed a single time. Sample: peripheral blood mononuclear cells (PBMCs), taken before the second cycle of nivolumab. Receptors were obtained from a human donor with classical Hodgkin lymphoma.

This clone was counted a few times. The CDR3 region is CASRDRPSGGYTF. The CDR3 DNA reads as TGTGCCAGTCGGGACAGGCCGAGCGGGGGCTACACCTTC. This chain links TRBV19 with TRBJ1-2, with 8 bases aligning to TRBD1. The CDR3 totals 13 residues. CDR1 and CDR2 from the germline V gene are LNHDA and SQIVND (reference sequence). V gave up 8 bases and J gave up 8 bases; unmatched junction bases: 10. The full variable domain, its missing parts supplied by reference TRBV19 and TRBJ1-2, is DGGITQSPKYLFRKEGQNVTLSCEQNLNHDAMYWYRQDPGQGLRLIYYSQIVNDFQKGDIAEGYSVSREKKESFPLTVTSAQKNPTAFYLCASRDRPSGGYTFGSGTRLTVV.

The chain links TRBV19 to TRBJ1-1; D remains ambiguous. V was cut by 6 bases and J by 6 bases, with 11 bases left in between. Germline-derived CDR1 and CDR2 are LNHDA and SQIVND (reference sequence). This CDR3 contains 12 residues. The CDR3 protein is CASRGSVAEAFF. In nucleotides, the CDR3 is TGTGCCAGTAGGGGGTCCGTCGCTGAAGCTTTCTTT.

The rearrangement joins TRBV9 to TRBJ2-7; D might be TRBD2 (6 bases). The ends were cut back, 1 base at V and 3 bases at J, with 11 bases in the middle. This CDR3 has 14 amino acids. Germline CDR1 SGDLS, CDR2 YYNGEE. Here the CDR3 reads CASSVSAGNYEQYF. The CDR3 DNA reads TGTGCCAGCAGCGTAAGTGCGGGGAACTACGAGCAGTACTTC. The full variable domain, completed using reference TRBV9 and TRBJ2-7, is DSGVTQTPKHLITATGQRVTLRCSPRSGDLSVYWYQQSLDQGLQFLIQYYNGEERAKGNILERFSAQQFPDLHSELNLSSLELGDSALYFCASSVSAGNYEQYFGPGTRLTVT.

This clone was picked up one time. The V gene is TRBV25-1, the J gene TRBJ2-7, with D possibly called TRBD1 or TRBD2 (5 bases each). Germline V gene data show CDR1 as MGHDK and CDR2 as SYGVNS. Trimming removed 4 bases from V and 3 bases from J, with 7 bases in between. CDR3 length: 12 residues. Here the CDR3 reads CASSGGYYEQYF. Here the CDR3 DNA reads TGTGCCAGCAGTGGGGGGTACTACGAGCAGTACTTC.

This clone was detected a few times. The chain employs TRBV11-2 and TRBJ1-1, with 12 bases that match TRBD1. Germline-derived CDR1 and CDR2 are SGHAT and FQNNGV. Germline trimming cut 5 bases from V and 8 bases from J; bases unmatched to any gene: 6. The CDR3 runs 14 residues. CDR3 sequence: CASSLRGTGGEAFF. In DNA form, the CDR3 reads TGTGCCAGCAGCCTGCGGGGGACAGGGGGCGAAGCTTTCTTT. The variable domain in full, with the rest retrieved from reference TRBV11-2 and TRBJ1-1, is EAGVAQSPRYKIIEKRQSVAFWCNPISGHATLYWYQQILGQGPKLLIQFQNNGVVDDSQLPKDRFSAERLKGVDSTLKIQPAKLEDSAVYLCASSLRGTGGEAFFGQGTRLTVV.

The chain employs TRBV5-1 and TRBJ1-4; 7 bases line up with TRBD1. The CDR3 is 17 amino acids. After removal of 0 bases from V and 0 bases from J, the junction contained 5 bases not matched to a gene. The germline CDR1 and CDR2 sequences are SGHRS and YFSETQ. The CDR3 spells CASSLEGQGATNEKLFF. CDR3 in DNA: TGCGCCAGCAGCTTGGAGGGGCAGGGGGCAACTAATGAAAAACTGTTTTTT.

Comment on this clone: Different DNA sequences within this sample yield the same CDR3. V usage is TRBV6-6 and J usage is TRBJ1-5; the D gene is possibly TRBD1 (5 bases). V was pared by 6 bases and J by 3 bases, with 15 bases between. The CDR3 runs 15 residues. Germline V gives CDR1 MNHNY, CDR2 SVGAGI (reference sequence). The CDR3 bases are TGTGCCAGCAGCCAAACCGGGGGGTTCAATCAGCCCCAGCATTTT. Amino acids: CASSQTGGFNQPQHF.

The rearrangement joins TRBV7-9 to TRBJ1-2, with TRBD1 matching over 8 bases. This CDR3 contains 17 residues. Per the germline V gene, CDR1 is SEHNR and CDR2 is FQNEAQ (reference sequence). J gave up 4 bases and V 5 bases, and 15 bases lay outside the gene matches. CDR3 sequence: CASSDWGQAWITYGYTF. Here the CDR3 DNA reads TGTGCCAGCAGCGACTGGGGACAGGCCTGGATTACCTATGGCTACACCTTC.

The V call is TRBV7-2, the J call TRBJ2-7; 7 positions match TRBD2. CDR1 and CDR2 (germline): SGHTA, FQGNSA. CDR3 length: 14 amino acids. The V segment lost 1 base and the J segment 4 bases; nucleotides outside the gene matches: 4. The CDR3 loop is CASSLVASGYEQYF. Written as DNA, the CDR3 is TGTGCCAGCAGCTTAGTGGCTAGCGGTTACGAGCAGTACTTC.

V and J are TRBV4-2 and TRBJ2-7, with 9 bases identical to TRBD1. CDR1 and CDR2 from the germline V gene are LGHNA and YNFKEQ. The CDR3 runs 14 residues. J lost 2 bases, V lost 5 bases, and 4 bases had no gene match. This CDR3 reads CASSEGQGPYEQYF. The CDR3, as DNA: TGTGCCAGCAGCGAAGGACAGGGGCCCTACGAGCAGTACTTC.

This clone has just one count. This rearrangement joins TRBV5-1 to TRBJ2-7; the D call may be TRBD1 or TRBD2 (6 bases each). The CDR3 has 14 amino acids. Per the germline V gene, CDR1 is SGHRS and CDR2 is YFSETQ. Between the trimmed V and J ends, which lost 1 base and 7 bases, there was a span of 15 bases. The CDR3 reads CASSLPEGGGEQYF. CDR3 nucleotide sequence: TGCGCCAGCAGCTTGCCCGAGGGGGGCGGGGAGCAGTACTTC.

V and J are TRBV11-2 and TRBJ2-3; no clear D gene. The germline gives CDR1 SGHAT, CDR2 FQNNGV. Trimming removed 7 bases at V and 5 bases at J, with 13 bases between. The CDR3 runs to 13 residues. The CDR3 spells CASIGPAVDTQYF. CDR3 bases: TGTGCCAGCATAGGGCCCGCAGTAGATACGCAGTATTTT.

The CDR3 nucleotides read TGTGCCATCAGTGAGTCGGTCACACCGGGAAACACCATATATTTT. Amino acids: CAISESVTPGNTIYF. The chain links TRBV10-3 to TRBJ1-3; D gene ambiguous. V shed 0 bases and J shed 4 bases, with 10 bases lying between them. Germline CDR1 and CDR2: ENHRY and SYGVKD. CDR3 length: 15 residues.